One sample yielded the 14 T cell receptor beta chains listed below, sequenced in a study of regulatory T cells in long-lasting Graves disease. The sample's time point: newly diagnosed GD, antithyroid drugs for less than 3 months. After RNA was extracted from PBMCs, the TCR library was made from it. Arm-PCR of CDR3 regions and iRepertoire HTBI primers were used to build TCR beta libraries. TCRdb ran MiXCR on the multiplex PCR reads and lists one entry per CDR3 protein. The table shows hundreds of thousands of distinct CDR3 sequences, with around 13% occurring only once. A further study also used this sample, focusing on T cells in Graves' hyperthyroidism and ophthalmopathy.

The sample in question was peripheral blood mononuclear cells (PBMCs), obtained at new diagnosis, from a patient treated with antithyroid drugs. These receptors came from a woman aged 30 to 39 with Graves disease.

The chain carries TRBV7-9 and TRBJ1-1; D unclear. This CDR3 comprises 11 residues. Trimming removed 7 bases at V and 3 bases at J, with 6 bases between. The germline gives CDR1 SEHNR, CDR2 FQNEAQ (reference sequence). DNA of the CDR3: TGTGCCAGCAAGGAGTACACTGAAGCTTTCTTT. Protein product: CASKEYTEAFF.

The chain recombines TRBV9 with TRBJ2-5; D unclear. V gave up 4 bases and J gave up 5 bases, with 18 bases separating them. CDR3 length: 15 residues. Germline CDR1 reads SGDLS; CDR2 reads YYNGEE. Here the CDR3 reads CASSPSLANRETQYF. As DNA, the CDR3 is TGTGCCAGCAGCCCGAGTCTGGCCAATAGGGAGACCCAGTACTTC.

The sample holds many counts of this clonotype. The CDR3 DNA reads TGTGCCAGCAGCGTCGGGACTAGCGGGAGTGGAAGGCAAGAGACCCAGTACTTC. It is translated as CASSVGTSGSGRQETQYF. V and J are TRBV9 and TRBJ2-5, with TRBD2 identical over 14 bases. Germline trimming cut 2 bases from V and 2 bases from J; bases unmatched to any gene: 8. The CDR3 sequence is 18 residues long. Looked up from germline, CDR1 is SGDLS and CDR2 is YYNGEE.

To note about this clonotype: The junction and the germline gene differ at one end; a read error may be behind it. The CDR3 DNA reads TGTGCCAGCAGCCCGACAGGGCGAAAGAATGAGCAGCTCTTC. Amino acid sequence: CASSPTGRKNEQLF. The rearrangement links TRBV6-2 or TRBV6-3 to TRBJ2-1; 7 positions agree with TRBD1. CDR3 length: 14 amino acids. CDR1 MNHEY and CDR2 SVGEGT come from the germline V gene.

This clonotype has ten or more counts. This chain joins TRBV11-3 and TRBJ2-5; D possibly corresponds to TRBD1 (5 bases). CDR3 length: 14 residues. Per germline, CDR1 SGHNT and CDR2 YENEEA. V lost 1 base, J lost 6 bases, and 12 bases lay in between. CDR3 residues: CASSLAPDSKTQYF. For the CDR3, the DNA is TGTGCCAGCAGCTTAGCTCCAGACAGCAAGACCCAGTACTTC.

The V and J genes are TRBV6-2 or TRBV6-3 and TRBJ1-1; the D gene is possibly TRBD1 (6 bases). V was pared by 4 bases and J by 7 bases, with 16 bases between. Germline V lookup: CDR1 MNHEY, CDR2 SVGEGT. The CDR3 has 14 residues. CDR3 sequence: CASSLQGGFGEAFF. The CDR3 DNA is TGTGCCAGCAGTTTACAGGGTGGTTTCGGTGAAGCTTTCTTT.

This clonotype appeared a few times. The rearrangement joins TRBV6-1 to TRBJ1-5, with D possibly TRBD1 on 5 matching bases. Trimming removed 0 bases from V and 0 bases from J, with 18 bases in between. The CDR3 covers 19 residues. The germline CDR1 and CDR2 sequences are MNHNS and SASEGT. The CDR3 sequence: CASSEALRGWGISNQPQHF. For the CDR3, the DNA is TGTGCCAGCAGTGAAGCCCTTAGAGGTTGGGGCATTAGCAATCAGCCCCAGCATTTT.

There are many counts of this clonotype. The CDR3 is CASSHPRAGTQYF. DNA of the CDR3: TGTGCCAGCAGCCACCCACGGGCAGGGACCCAGTACTTC. The V and J genes are TRBV3-1 and TRBJ2-5; D gene uncertain. There are 13 residues in the CDR3. Trimming took 3 bases from V and 7 from J, leaving 12 bases between them. Germline values: CDR1 LGHDT, CDR2 YNNKEL (reference sequence).

This clonotype was observed at least ten times. This chain uses TRBV30 with TRBJ2-7, with D tentatively TRBD1 or TRBD2 (6 bases each). The CDR3 loop spans 15 amino acids. The V gene lost 2 bases and the J gene lost 3 bases, with 17 bases spanning the gap. Germline values: CDR1 GTSNPN, CDR2 SVGIG (reference sequence). Here the CDR3 reads CAWSTREQGGYEQYF. The CDR3, as DNA: TGTGCCTGGAGTACCCGGGAACAGGGAGGCTACGAGCAGTACTTC.

V usage is TRBV19 and J usage is TRBJ1-2, with D hard to call. The CDR3 loop spans 14 amino acids. The V gene lost 6 bases and the J gene lost 2 bases, with 13 bases spanning the gap. From germline, CDR1 is LNHDA and CDR2 SQIVND (reference sequence). CDR3 in DNA: TGTGCCAGTAGCCGGCGAACCATCAACTATGGCTACACCTTC. Translating it yields CASSRRTINYGYTF. Combining the CDR3 with reference TRBV19 and TRBJ1-2 gives the whole variable domain DGGITQSPKYLFRKEGQNVTLSCEQNLNHDAMYWYRQDPGQGLRLIYYSQIVNDFQKGDIAEGYSVSREKKESFPLTVTSAQKNPTAFYLCASSRRTINYGYTFGSGTRLTVV.

The table lists this clonotype with a count of one. V usage is TRBV15 and J usage is TRBJ2-7; 13 bases map to TRBD2. CDR1 is LNHNV and CDR2 is YYDKDF in the germline V gene (reference sequence). The CDR3 runs 18 residues. Trimming at V came to 5 bases and at J to 3 bases, leaving 13 bases not matched to a gene. As DNA, the CDR3 is TGTGCCACCAGCCCCGAACCCGGGACTAGCGGGACCTACTACGAGCAGTACTTC. It encodes CATSPEPGTSGTYYEQYF.

The rearrangement links TRBV6-5 to TRBJ2-2; unclear D gene. The CDR3 consists of 16 residues. V was pared by 0 bases and J by 0 bases, with 8 bases between. Per the germline V gene, CDR1 is MNHEY and CDR2 is SVGAGI. The CDR3 coding sequence is TGTGCCAGCAGTTACTCTGGCGTAGCGAACACCGGGGAGCTGTTTTTT. This gives the protein CASSYSGVANTGELFF.

This clonotype was found many times. This chain connects TRBV20-1 to TRBJ2-7; 9 bases match TRBD2. Trimming cost V 3 bases and J 7 bases; bases outside gene matches: 22. The CDR3 extends over 18 amino acids. Germline CDR1 is DFQATT and CDR2 is SNEGSKA (reference sequence). This CDR3 reads CSASPARGAASGALEQYF. CDR3 coding DNA: TGCAGTGCTAGTCCCGCAAGGGGCGCGGCTAGCGGGGCTCTAGAGCAGTACTTC.

This clonotype was seen at least ten times. The chain recombines TRBV6-2 or TRBV6-3 with TRBJ1-5; maybe TRBD1 (5 bases). The germline gives CDR1 MNHEY, CDR2 SVGEGT. The V end lost 5 bases, the J end lost 1 base, and 9 bases lay between the germline ends. The length of the CDR3 is 14 residues. This chain's CDR3 is CASSRDRSNQPQHF. Written as DNA, the CDR3 is TGTGCCAGCAGTCGCGACAGAAGCAATCAGCCCCAGCATTTT.